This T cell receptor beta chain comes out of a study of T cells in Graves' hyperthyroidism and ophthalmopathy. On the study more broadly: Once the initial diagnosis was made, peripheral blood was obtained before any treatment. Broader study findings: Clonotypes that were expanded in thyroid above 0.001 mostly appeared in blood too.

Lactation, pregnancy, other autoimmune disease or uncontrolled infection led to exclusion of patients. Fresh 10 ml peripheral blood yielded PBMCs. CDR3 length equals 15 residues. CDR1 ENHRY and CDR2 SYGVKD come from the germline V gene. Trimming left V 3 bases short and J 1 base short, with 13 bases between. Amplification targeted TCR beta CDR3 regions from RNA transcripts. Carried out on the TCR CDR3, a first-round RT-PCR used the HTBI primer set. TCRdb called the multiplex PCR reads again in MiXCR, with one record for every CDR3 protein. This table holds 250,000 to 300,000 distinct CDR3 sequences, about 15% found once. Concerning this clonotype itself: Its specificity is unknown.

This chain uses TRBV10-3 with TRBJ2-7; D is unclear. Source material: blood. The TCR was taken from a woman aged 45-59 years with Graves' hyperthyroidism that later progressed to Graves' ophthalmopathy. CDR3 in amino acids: CAISEVGVRSYEQYF. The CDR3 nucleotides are TGTGCCATCAGTGAAGTCGGAGTCCGTTCCTACGAGCAGTACTTC.